This T cell receptor (beta chain) is drawn from a study of persistence of HIV-infected CD4 T cells. About the research overall: Multiple blood draws of up to about 180 mL, except a couple of donors with single leukapheresis.

Sequencing used immunoSEQ version 4 in survey mode. Assay used: immunoSEQ multiplex PCR; TCRdb lists only in-frame clones, some missing. The repertoire holds over 40,000 clones, with around 78% as singletons. An overlapping HIV-1 Gag peptide pool stimulated these cells at 1 ug/peptide/mL. CD40L/CD69 double-negative CD45RO-high memory CD4+ T cells were collected. A note on this clone: Its antigen is undetermined.

The origin of this receptor is an adult man with HIV who was CMV-seropositive. This specimen was CD4+ T cells sorted from PBMCs after 18-hour stimulation, taken from a patient who received antiretroviral therapy.

The CDR3 spells CASSIDRANSPLHF. The CDR3 DNA sequence: TGTGCCAGTAGTATCGACAGGGCTAATTCACCCCTCCACTTT. This rearrangement joins TRBV19 to TRBJ1-6; TRBD1 agrees at 7 bases. Germline V gene lookup returns CDR1 LNHDA and CDR2 SQIVND (reference sequence). This CDR3 contains 14 residues. The V and J ends lost 3 bases and 6 bases, in that order; junction bases with no gene match: 2.